These 17 T cell receptor beta chains originate from one sample sequenced in a study of identical twins. MiXCR was run by TCRdb on the 5' RACE reads, yielding one entry per CDR3 protein. The repertoire holds roughly 750,000 distinct CDR3 sequences, with about 20% as singletons. The same data also went into a second study, on T cells expressing NK-cell markers.

The source material was PBMCs. The receptors stem from a woman under 30 in good health.

In this sample, this clonotype turned up a few times. The chain has TRBV20-1 and TRBJ1-5; perhaps TRBD1 as D (6 bases). V lost 3 bases to trimming and J lost 1 base, with 13 bases between them. The CDR3 has 15 amino acids. From germline, CDR1 is DFQATT and CDR2 SNEGSKA (reference sequence). In DNA form, the CDR3 reads TGCAGTGCTAGCAGGGGATTCGGGAGCAATCAGCCCCAGCATTTT. This encodes CSASRGFGSNQPQHF.

This clonotype was counted only a few times. This rearrangement joins TRBV5-1 to TRBJ2-3; D unclear. Per the germline V gene, CDR1 is SGHRS and CDR2 is YFSETQ. The CDR3 loop spans 11 amino acids. V was cut by 0 bases and J by 7 bases, with 3 bases left in between. CDR3 region: CASSLVHTQYF. CDR3 bases: TGCGCCAGCAGCTTGGTACATACGCAGTATTTT. Together with reference TRBV5-1 and TRBJ2-3, the CDR3 gives the full variable domain: KAGVTQTPRYLIKTRGQQVTLSCSPISGHRSVSWYQQTPGQGLQFLFEYFSETQRNKGNFPGRFSGRQFSNSRSEMNVSTLELGDSALYLCASSLVHTQYFGPGTRLTVL.

There are a few counts of this clonotype. V usage is TRBV4-3 and J usage is TRBJ2-1; 12 bases map to TRBD2. This CDR3 contains 15 residues. V shed 3 bases, J shed 8 bases, and the junction held 5 bases outside the gene matches. The germline gives CDR1 LGHNA, CDR2 YSLEER. In DNA form, the CDR3 reads TGCGCCAGCAGCCAGCAGACTAGCGGGAGACATGAGCAGTTCTTC. This translates into CASSQQTSGRHEQFF.

This clonotype has at least ten counts. The V gene is TRBV27, the J gene TRBJ2-1; 9 nucleotides align to TRBD1. This CDR3 has 14 residues. V lost 6 bases, J lost 5 bases, and 5 bases stayed unmatched. The germline CDR1 and CDR2 sequences are MNHEY and SMNVEV (reference sequence). The CDR3: CASSWDRVHNEQFF. In nucleotides, the CDR3 is TGTGCCAGCAGCTGGGACAGGGTGCACAATGAGCAGTTCTTC.

This CDR3 reads CASSVATGGRTDTQYF. The DNA of the CDR3 is TGTGCCAGCAGCGTCGCGACAGGGGGTAGGACAGATACGCAGTATTTT. The chain employs TRBV9 and TRBJ2-3; 9 bases are shared with TRBD1. Germline trimming cut 2 bases from V and 3 bases from J; bases unmatched to any gene: 7. Germline-derived CDR1 and CDR2 are SGDLS and YYNGEE. The CDR3 covers 16 residues. Full variable domain (outside the CDR3, taken from reference TRBV9 and TRBJ2-3): DSGVTQTPKHLITATGQRVTLRCSPRSGDLSVYWYQQSLDQGLQFLIQYYNGEERAKGNILERFSAQQFPDLHSELNLSSLELGDSALYFCASSVATGGRTDTQYFGPGTRLTVL.

Ten or more counts support this clonotype. The chain employs TRBV20-1 and TRBJ1-4, with 7 bases matching TRBD1. Looked up from germline, CDR1 is DFQATT and CDR2 is SNEGSKA (reference sequence). The CDR3 has 14 residues. V lost 5 bases, J lost 8 bases, and 11 bases stayed unmatched. The CDR3 spells CSAPGTAGGEKLFF. CDR3 coding DNA: TGCAGTGCTCCCGGGACAGCCGGCGGGGAAAAACTGTTTTTT.

The chain uses TRBV5-6 and TRBJ2-3; no firm D call. The CDR3 totals 14 residues. V lost 2 bases, J lost 3 bases, and 10 bases lay in between. Germline assignment: CDR1 SGHDT and CDR2 YYEEEE. The CDR3 DNA reads TGTGCCAGCAGCTTTGTTGAGTCGACAGATACGCAGTATTTT. Protein product: CASSFVESTDTQYF.

J is TRBJ1-1 and V is TRBV7-3, with 8 nucleotides matching TRBD1. The CDR3 is 14 amino acids. CDR1 and CDR2 from the germline V gene are SGHTA and FQGTGA. J was trimmed by 4 bases and V by 4 bases; bases with no gene match: 5. CDR3 sequence (DNA): TGTGCCAGCAGCTCAGGGGGCGCAGCCACTGAAGCTTTCTTT. Protein sequence: CASSSGGAATEAFF.

This clonotype was observed a handful of times. The chain joins TRBV7-9 to TRBJ2-7; D is unresolved. The CDR3 runs to 15 residues. CDR1 SEHNR and CDR2 FQNEAQ come from the germline V gene (reference sequence). V gave up 2 bases and J gave up 0 bases, with 11 bases separating them. CDR3 nucleotides: TGTGCCAGCAGCTTAAATGGAGCCCGCTCCTACGAGCAGTACTTC. This encodes CASSLNGARSYEQYF.

The chain links TRBV20-1 to TRBJ2-5; the D gene is possibly TRBD2 (6 bases). Germline V gene lookup returns CDR1 DFQATT and CDR2 SNEGSKA (reference sequence). CDR3 length: 16 amino acids. Between the trimmed V and J ends, which lost 0 bases and 7 bases, there was a span of 21 bases. CDR3 coding DNA: TGCAGTGCTAGAGATGGGGGTAGCGGAGAGTTCGGGACCCAGTACTTC. This sequence encodes CSARDGGSGEFGTQYF.

This clonotype was seen at least ten times. This rearrangement joins TRBV20-1 to TRBJ1-2; a weak D match, TRBD1 (5 bases). This CDR3 has 13 residues. The germline V gene encodes CDR1 DFQATT and CDR2 SNEGSKA (reference sequence). The germline V and J ends were trimmed by 5 bases and 4 bases, with 14 bases remaining between them. CDR3 DNA sequence: TGCAGTGCTTATCAAGGGGCAGGCTATGGCTACACCTTC. The encoded protein is CSAYQGAGYGYTF.

J is TRBJ2-1 and V is TRBV12-3 or TRBV12-4; 10 bases are a match to TRBD2. With V trimmed by 7 bases and J by 13 bases, 4 bases remained unmatched. CDR3 length: 11 residues. The CDR3 nucleotides are TGTGCCAGCAACCTAGCGGGAGCACAGTTCTTC. Translated, it gives CASNLAGAQFF.

This chain uses TRBV6-5 with TRBJ2-3, with D possibly being TRBD2 (6 bases). Trimming cost V 2 bases and J 6 bases, with 9 bases left between them. The CDR3 runs 13 residues. Germline V gene lookup returns CDR1 MNHEY and CDR2 SVGAGI. The CDR3: CASSYREFDTQYF. Written as DNA, the CDR3 is TGTGCCAGCAGTTACCGGGAGTTCGATACGCAGTATTTT.

This clonotype has a count of ten or more. This sequence joins TRBV6-1 and TRBJ2-4, with TRBD2 matching 7 bases. The CDR3 loop spans 15 amino acids. V was clipped by 6 bases and J by 1 base; unmatched bases: 6. The germline gives CDR1 MNHNS, CDR2 SASEGT. DNA of the CDR3: TGTGCCAGCAGCCCTGCCGGGAGGGCCAAAAACATTCAGTACTTC. It is translated as CASSPAGRAKNIQYF.

This CDR3 reads CASSVGQGNTGELFF. The CDR3 DNA reads as TGTGCCAGCAGTGTCGGACAGGGGAACACCGGGGAGCTGTTTTTT. The chain has TRBV6-1 and TRBJ2-2, with 8 bases fitting TRBD1. Germline-derived CDR1 and CDR2 are MNHNS and SASEGT. This CDR3 has 15 amino acids. Trimming took 4 bases from V and 1 from J; bases not matched to a gene: 2.

This chain links TRBV12-3 or TRBV12-4 with TRBJ2-2; either TRBD1 or TRBD2 may supply D (6 bases each). The length of the CDR3 is 16 residues. Trimming stripped 5 bases from V and 4 bases from J, with 17 bases between. The CDR3 loop is CASSPWRGEATGELFF. The CDR3 DNA follows: TGTGCCAGCAGTCCCTGGAGGGGGGAGGCCACCGGGGAGCTGTTTTTT.

The chain carries TRBV6-1 and TRBJ2-1, with unresolved D. This CDR3 has 15 amino acids. In germline, CDR1 is MNHNS, CDR2 SASEGT. V was cut by 6 bases and J by 1 base, with 13 bases left in between. Here the CDR3 reads CASSPPVGSYNEQFF. The CDR3 DNA follows: TGTGCCAGCAGCCCGCCAGTAGGATCCTACAATGAGCAGTTCTTC.